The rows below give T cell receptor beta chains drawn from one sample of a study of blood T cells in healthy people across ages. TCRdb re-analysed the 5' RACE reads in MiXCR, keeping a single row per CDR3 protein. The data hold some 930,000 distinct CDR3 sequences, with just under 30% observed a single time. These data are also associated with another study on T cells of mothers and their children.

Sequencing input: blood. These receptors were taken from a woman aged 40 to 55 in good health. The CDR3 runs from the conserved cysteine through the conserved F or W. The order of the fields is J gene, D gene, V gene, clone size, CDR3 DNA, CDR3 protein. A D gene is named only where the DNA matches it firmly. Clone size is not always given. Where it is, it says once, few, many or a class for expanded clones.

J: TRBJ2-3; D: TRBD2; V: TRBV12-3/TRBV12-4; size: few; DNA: TGTGCCAGCAATCTCGGACTAGCGGGCACAGATACGCAGTATTTT; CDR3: CASNLGLAGTDTQYF
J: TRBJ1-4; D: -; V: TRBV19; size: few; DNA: TGTGCCACCCGCCAGGGGACTAATGAAAAACTGTTTTTT; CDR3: CATRQGTNEKLFF
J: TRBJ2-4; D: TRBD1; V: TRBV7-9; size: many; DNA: TGTGCCAGCAGCTCGGACAGGTCAGGAGCCAAAAACATTCAGTACTTC; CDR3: CASSSDRSGAKNIQYF
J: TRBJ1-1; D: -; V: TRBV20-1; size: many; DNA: TGCAGTGCTTCACAGGGCCCTGAAGCTTTCTTT; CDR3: CSASQGPEAFF
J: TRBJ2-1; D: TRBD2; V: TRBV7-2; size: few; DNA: TGTGCCAGCAGCGCCCCGGGACTAGCGGGGGGGCAGGACAATGAGCAGTTCTTC; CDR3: CASSAPGLAGGQDNEQFF
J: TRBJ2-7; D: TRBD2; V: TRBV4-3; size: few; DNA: TGCGCCAGCAGCCAAGGACTAGCGGGGGGTTACAATGAGCAGTACTTC; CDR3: CASSQGLAGGYNEQYF
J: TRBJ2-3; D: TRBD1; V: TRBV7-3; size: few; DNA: TGTGCCAGCAGCTCGACAGGGCAAGCAGATACGCAGTATTTT; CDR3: CASSSTGQADTQYF
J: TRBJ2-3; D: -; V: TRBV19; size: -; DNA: TGTGCCAGTAGTATAAGGCCGGCGGGGGCTAGCACAGATACGCAGTATTTT; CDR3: CASSIRPAGASTDTQYF
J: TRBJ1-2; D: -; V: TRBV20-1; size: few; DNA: TGCAGTGCTAGAATCCCTAACTATGGCTACACCTTC; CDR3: CSARIPNYGYTF
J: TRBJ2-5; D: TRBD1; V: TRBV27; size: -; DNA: TGTGCCAGCAGTTCAAGTCGGGACAGTCGGCAAGAGACCCAGTACTTC; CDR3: CASSSSRDSRQETQYF